Sequencing of this TCR beta chain was carried out in a study of PD-L1 blockade in urothelial cancer. Background on the study: Males with bladder-origin urothelial cancer constituted about 85% of the 29 patients. Samples of blood were analyzed 3 weeks (second dose) and 6 weeks after treatment start. The median T cell count in blood samples was 141,255.

Sequencing was performed with immunoSEQ multiplex PCR; in TCRdb, only in-frame clones are kept and a portion is missing. The sample lists 43,000 or so clones, 75% to 85% occurring once. Time point in this sample: pretreatment peripheral blood. Sample contribution per patient ranged from 1 to 8, covering pretreatment and on-treatment. Per the germline V gene, CDR1 is SGHAT and CDR2 is FQNNGV. V was trimmed by 2 bases and J by 8 bases, leaving 15 bases between them. The CDR3 contains 14 residues. The specimen was PBMCs, collected around atezolizumab (anti-PD-L1) treatment. The TCR comes from a man between 60 and 70 years old with urothelial cancer. The chain joins TRBV11-2 to TRBJ1-2; D unclear. The CDR3 sequence is CASSLPKGAGGYTF. CDR3 sequence (DNA): TGTGCCAGCAGCTTACCTAAGGGAGCGGGCGGCTACACCTTC. Full variable domain (outside the CDR3, taken from reference TRBV11-2 and TRBJ1-2): EAGVAQSPRYKIIEKRQSVAFWCNPISGHATLYWYQQILGQGPKLLIQFQNNGVVDDSQLPKDRFSAERLKGVDSTLKIQPAKLEDSAVYLCASSLPKGAGGYTFGSGTRLTVV.